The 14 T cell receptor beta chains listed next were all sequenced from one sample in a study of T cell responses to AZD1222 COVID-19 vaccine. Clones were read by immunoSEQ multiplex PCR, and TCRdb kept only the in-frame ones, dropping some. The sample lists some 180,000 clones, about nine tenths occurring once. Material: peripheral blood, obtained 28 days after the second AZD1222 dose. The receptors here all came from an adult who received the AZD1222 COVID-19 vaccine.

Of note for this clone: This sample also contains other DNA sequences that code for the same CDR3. The CDR3 region is CASSLTGGTEAFF. As DNA, the CDR3 is TGTGCCAGCAGCTTGACAGGGGGCACTGAAGCTTTCTTT. This chain joins TRBV11-3 and TRBJ1-1; 9 positions agree with TRBD1. Trimming took 3 bases from V and 4 from J; bases not matched to a gene: 0. The CDR3 is 13 amino acids. In germline, CDR1 is SGHNT, CDR2 YENEEA.

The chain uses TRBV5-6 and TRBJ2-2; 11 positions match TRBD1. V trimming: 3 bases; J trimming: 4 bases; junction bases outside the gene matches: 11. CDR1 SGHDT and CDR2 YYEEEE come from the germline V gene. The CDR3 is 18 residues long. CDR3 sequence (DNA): TGTGCCAGCAGCTCAAACCCGGGACAGGGGGTGAGCACCGGGGAGCTGTTTTTT. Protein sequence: CASSSNPGQGVSTGELFF.

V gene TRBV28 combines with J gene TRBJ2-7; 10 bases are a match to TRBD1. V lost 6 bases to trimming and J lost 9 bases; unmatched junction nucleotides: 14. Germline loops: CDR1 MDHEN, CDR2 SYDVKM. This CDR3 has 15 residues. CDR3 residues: CASSPGQGMELGQYF. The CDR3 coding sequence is TGTGCCAGCAGCCCGGGACAGGGGATGGAATTAGGGCAGTACTTC. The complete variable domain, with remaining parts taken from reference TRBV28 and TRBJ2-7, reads DVKVTQSSRYLVKRTGEKVFLECVQDMDHENMFWYRQDPGLGLRLIYFSYDVKMKEKGDIPEGYSVSREKKERFSLILESASTNQTSMYLCASSPGQGMELGQYFGPGTRLTVT.

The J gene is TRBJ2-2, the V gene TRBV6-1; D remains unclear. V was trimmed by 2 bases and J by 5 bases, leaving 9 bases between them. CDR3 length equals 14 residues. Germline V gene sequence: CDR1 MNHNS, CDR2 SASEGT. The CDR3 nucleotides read TGTGCCAGCAGTGAACTTGAAGGGACCGGGGAGCTGTTTTTT. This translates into CASSELEGTGELFF.

The CDR3 region is CASSSGTGETEAFF. The CDR3 region has the DNA TGCGCCAGCAGCTCCGGGACAGGGGAGACTGAAGCTTTCTTT. The chain carries TRBV5-1 and TRBJ1-1, with 10 bases lining up with TRBD1. CDR1 is SGHRS and CDR2 is YFSETQ in the germline V gene. This CDR3 spans 14 amino acids. With 3 bases clipped from V and 5 bases from J, the junction kept 4 bases outside the gene matches.

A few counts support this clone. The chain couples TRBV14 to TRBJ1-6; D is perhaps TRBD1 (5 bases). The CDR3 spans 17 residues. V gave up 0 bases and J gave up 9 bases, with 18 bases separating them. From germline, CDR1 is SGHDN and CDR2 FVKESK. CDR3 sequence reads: CASSQDPPGTLGSPLHF. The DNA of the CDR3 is TGTGCCAGCAGCCAAGATCCTCCAGGGACCCTGGGTTCACCCCTCCACTTT.

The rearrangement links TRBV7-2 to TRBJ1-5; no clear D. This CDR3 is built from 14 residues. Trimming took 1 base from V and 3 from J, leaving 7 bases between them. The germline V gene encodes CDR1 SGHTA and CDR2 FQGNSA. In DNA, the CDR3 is TGTGCCAGCAGCTTAGGGTATTCCAATCAGCCCCAGCATTTT. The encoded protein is CASSLGYSNQPQHF. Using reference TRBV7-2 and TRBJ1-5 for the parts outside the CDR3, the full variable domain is GAGVSQSPSNKVTEKGKDVELRCDPISGHTALYWYRQSLGQGLEFLIYFQGNSAPDKSGLPSDRFSAERTGGSVSTLTIQRTQQEDSAVYLCASSLGYSNQPQHFGDGTRLSIL.

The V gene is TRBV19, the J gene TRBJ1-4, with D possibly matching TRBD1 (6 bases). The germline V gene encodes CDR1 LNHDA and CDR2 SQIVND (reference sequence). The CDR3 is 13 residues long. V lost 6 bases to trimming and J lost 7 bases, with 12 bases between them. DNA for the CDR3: TGTGCCAGTAGCATTCCCAGGGGTGAAAAACTGTTTTTT. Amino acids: CASSIPRGEKLFF. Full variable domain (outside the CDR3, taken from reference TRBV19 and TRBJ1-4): DGGITQSPKYLFRKEGQNVTLSCEQNLNHDAMYWYRQDPGQGLRLIYYSQIVNDFQKGDIAEGYSVSREKKESFPLTVTSAQKNPTAFYLCASSIPRGEKLFFGSGTQLSVL.

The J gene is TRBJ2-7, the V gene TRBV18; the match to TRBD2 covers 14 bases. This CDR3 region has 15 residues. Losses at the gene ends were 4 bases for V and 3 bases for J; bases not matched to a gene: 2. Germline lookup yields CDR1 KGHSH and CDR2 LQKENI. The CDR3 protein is CASSRGTSGSYEQYF. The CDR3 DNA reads TGTGCCAGCTCACGCGGGACTAGCGGGAGCTACGAGCAGTACTTC. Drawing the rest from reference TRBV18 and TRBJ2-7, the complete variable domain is NAGVMQNPRHLVRRRGQEARLRCSPMKGHSHVYWYRQLPEEGLKFMVYLQKENIIDESGMPKERFSAEFPKEGPSILRIQQVVRGDSAAYFCASSRGTSGSYEQYFGPGTRLTVT.

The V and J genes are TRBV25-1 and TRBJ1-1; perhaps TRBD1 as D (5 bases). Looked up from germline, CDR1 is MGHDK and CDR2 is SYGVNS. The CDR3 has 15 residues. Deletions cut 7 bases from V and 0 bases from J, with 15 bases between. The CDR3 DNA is TGTGCCAGCACCCCAACGGGGGGGGTGAACACTGAAGCTTTCTTT. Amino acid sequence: CASTPTGGVNTEAFF.

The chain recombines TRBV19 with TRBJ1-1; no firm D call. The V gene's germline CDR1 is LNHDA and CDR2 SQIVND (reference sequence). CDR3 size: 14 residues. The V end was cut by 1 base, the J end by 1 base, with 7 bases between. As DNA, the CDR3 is TGTGCCAGTAGTATAGGGGTGTGGAACACTGAAGCTTTCTTT. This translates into CASSIGVWNTEAFF.

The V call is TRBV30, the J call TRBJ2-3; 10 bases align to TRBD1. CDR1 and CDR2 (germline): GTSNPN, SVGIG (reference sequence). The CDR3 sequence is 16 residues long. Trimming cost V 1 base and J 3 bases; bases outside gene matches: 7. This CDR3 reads CAWSAPGQGRTDTQYF. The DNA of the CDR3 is TGTGCCTGGAGTGCCCCGGGACAGGGGAGAACAGATACGCAGTATTTT. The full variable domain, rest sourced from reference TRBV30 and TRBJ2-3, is SQTIHQWPATLVQPVGSPLSLECTVEGTSNPNLYWYRQAAGRGLQLLFYSVGIGQISSEVPQNLSASRPQDRQFILSSKKLLLSDSGFYLCAWSAPGQGRTDTQYFGPGTRLTVL.

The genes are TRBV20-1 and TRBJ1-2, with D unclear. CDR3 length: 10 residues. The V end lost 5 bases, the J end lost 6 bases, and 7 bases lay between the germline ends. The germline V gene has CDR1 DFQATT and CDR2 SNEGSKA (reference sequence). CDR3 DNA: TGCAGTGCTCCGACCGATGGCTACACCTTC. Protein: CSAPTDGYTF.

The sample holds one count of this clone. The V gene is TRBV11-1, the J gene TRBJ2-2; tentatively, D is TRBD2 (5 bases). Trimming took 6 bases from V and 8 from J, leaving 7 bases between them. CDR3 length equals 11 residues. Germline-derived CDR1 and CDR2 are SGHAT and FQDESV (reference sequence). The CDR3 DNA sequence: TGTGCCAGCAGGCGAGGGGGGGAGCTGTTTTTT. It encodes CASRRGGELFF.